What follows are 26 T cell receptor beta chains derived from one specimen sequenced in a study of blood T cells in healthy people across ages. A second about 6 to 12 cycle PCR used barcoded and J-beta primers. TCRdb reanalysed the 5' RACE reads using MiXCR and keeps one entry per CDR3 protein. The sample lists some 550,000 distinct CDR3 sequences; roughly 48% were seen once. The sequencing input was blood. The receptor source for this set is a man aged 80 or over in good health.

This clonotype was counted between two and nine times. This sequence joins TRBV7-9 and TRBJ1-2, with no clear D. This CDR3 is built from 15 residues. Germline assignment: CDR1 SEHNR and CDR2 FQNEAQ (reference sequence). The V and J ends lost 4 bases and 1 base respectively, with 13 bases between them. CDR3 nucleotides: TGTGCCAGCAGCTCCCGGACGGACGATAACTATGGCTACACCTTC. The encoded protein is CASSSRTDDNYGYTF.

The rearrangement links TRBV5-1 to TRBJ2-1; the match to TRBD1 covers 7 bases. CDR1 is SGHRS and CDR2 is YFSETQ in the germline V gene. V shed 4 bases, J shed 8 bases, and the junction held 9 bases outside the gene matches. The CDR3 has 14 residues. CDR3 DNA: TGCGCCAGCAGCCTCCAACAGGGGTGGGATGAGCAGTTCTTC. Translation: CASSLQQGWDEQFF.

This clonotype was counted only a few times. CDR3 sequence: CASSQGTSGSLSTDTQYF. The CDR3 region has the DNA TGCGCCAGCAGCCAAGGGACTAGCGGGAGCCTGAGCACAGATACGCAGTATTTT. The chain uses TRBV4-3 and TRBJ2-3; TRBD2 agrees at 13 bases. Germline V lookup: CDR1 LGHNA, CDR2 YSLEER. The V and J ends lost 1 base and 0 bases, in that order; junction bases with no gene match: 4. This CDR3 has 18 amino acids.

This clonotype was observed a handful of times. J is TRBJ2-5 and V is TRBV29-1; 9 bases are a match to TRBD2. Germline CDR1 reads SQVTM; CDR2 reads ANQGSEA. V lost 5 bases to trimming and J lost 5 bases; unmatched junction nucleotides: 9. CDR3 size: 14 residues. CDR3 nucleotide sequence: TGCAGCGTTCGCGCTAGCGGGACTCGGGAGACCCAGTACTTC. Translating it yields CSVRASGTRETQYF. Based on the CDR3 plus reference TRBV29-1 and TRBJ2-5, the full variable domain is SAVISQKPSRDICQRGTSLTIQCQVDSQVTMMFWYRQQPGQSLTLIATANQGSEATYESGFVIDKFPISRPNLTFSTLTVSNMSPEDSSIYLCSVRASGTRETQYFGPGTRLLVL.

CDR3 residues: CASSRGTSGGADTQYF. DNA for the CDR3: TGCGCCAGCAGCCGCGGGACTAGCGGGGGGGCAGATACGCAGTATTTT. V usage is TRBV5-1 and J usage is TRBJ2-3; 16 bases match TRBD2. The CDR3 loop spans 16 amino acids. V trimming: 4 bases; J trimming: 4 bases; junction bases outside the gene matches: 3. Per germline, CDR1 SGHRS and CDR2 YFSETQ. The full variable domain, its missing parts supplied by reference TRBV5-1 and TRBJ2-3, is KAGVTQTPRYLIKTRGQQVTLSCSPISGHRSVSWYQQTPGQGLQFLFEYFSETQRNKGNFPGRFSGRQFSNSRSEMNVSTLELGDSALYLCASSRGTSGGADTQYFGPGTRLTVL.

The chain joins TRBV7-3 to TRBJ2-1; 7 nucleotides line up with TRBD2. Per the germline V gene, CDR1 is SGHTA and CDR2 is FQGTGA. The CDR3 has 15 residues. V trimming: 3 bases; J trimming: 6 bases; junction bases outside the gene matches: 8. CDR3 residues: CASSFRLAKVNEQFF. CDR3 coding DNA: TGTGCCAGCAGCTTTAGACTAGCCAAGGTCAATGAGCAGTTCTTC.

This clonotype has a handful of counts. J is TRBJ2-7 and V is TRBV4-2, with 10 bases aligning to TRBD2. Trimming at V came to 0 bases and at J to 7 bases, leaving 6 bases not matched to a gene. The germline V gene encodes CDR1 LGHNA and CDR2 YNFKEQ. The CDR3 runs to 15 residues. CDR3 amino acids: CASSQDLAGAGEQYF. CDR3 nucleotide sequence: TGTGCCAGCAGCCAAGACCTAGCGGGAGCGGGGGAGCAGTACTTC.

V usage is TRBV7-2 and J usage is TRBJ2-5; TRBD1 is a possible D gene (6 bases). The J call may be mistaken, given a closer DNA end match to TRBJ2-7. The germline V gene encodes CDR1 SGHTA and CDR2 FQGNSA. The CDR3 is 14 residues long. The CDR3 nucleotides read TGTGCCAGCAGCGTATCAGGGGTGGACCACGAGCAGTACTTC. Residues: CASSVSGVDHEQYF.

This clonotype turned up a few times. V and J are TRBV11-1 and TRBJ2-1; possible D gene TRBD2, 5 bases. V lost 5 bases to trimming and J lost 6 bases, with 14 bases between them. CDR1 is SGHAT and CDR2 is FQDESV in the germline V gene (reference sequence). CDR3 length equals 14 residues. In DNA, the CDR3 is TGTGCCAGCAGCGTCACGGGGTACGGCAATGAGCAGTTCTTC. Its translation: CASSVTGYGNEQFF.

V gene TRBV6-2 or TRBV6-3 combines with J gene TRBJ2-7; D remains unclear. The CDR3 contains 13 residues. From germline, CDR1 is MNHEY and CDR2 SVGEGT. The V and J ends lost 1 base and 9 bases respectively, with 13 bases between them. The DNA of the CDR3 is TGTGCCAGCAGTTACTACGGCTCCCGCGGGCAGTACTTC. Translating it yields CASSYYGSRGQYF.

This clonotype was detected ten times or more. CDR3 sequence reads: CASSLDDRGHIQYF. In DNA form, the CDR3 reads TGTGCCAGCAGTTTAGACGACAGGGGACACATTCAGTACTTC. The J gene is TRBJ2-4, the V gene TRBV12-3 or TRBV12-4; 8 bases line up with TRBD1. After removal of 1 base from V and 8 bases from J, the junction contained 4 bases not matched to a gene. This CDR3 contains 14 residues.

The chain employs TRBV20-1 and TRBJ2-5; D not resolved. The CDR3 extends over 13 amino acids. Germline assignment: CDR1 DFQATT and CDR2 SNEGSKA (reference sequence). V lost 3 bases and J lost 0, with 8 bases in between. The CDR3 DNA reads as TGCAGTGCTAGTTTCCGGAACCAAGAGACCCAGTACTTC. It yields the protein CSASFRNQETQYF.

This CDR3 is CSARSLSRESNEKLFF. CDR3 DNA: TGCAGTGCTAGATCACTGTCTCGGGAATCTAATGAAAAACTGTTTTTT. The chain has TRBV20-1 and TRBJ1-4, with D hard to call. CDR3 length equals 16 residues. Germline CDR1 and CDR2: DFQATT and SNEGSKA (reference sequence). V was trimmed by 2 bases and J by 3 bases, leaving 16 bases between them.

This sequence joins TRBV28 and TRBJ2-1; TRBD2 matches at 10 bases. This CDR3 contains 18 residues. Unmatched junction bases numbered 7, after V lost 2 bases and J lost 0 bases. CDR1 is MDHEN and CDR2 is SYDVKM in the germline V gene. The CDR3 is CASSLRTSGDSSYNEQFF. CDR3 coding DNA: TGTGCCAGCAGTTTACGGACTAGCGGAGACAGCTCCTACAATGAGCAGTTCTTC.

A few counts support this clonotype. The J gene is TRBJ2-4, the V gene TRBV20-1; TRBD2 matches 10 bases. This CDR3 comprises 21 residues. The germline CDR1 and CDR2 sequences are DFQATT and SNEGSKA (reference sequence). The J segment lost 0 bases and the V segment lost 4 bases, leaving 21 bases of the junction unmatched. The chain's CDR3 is CSANAFSGTSVPLLAKNIQYF. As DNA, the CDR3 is TGCAGTGCTAACGCCTTTTCAGGGACTAGCGTACCATTACTAGCCAAAAACATTCAGTACTTC.

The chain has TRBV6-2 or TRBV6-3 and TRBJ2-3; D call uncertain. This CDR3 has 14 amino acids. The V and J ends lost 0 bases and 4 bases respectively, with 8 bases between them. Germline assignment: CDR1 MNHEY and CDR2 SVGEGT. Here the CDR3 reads CASSYSTSSDTQYF. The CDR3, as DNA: TGTGCCAGCAGTTACTCAACCTCTTCAGATACGCAGTATTTT.

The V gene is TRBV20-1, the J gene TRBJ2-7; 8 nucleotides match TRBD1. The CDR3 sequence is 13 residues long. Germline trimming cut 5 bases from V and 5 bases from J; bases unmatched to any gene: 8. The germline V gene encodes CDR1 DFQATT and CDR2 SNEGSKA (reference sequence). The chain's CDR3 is CSAPGQGINEQYF. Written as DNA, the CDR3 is TGCAGTGCTCCCGGACAGGGAATCAACGAGCAGTACTTC.

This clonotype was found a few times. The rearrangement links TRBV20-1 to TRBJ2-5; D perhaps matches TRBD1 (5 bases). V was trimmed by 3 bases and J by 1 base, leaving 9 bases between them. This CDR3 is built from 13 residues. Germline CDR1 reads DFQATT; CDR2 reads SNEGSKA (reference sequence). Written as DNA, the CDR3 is TGCAGTGCTAGTTGGGGCAGCCAAGAGACCCAGTACTTC. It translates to CSASWGSQETQYF.

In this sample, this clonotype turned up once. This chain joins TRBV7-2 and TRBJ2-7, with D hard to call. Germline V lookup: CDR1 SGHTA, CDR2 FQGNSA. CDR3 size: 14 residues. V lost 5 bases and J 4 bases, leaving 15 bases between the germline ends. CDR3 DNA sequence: TGTGCCAGCAGCCCCGTCCTCTTATCGTACGAGCAGTACTTC. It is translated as CASSPVLLSYEQYF.

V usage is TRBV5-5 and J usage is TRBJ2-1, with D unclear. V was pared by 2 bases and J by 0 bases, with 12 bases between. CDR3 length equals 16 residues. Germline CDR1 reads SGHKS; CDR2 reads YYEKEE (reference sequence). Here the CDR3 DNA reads TGTGCCAGCAGCTTATCCGGACCCCTCTCCTACAATGAGCAGTTCTTC. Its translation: CASSLSGPLSYNEQFF.

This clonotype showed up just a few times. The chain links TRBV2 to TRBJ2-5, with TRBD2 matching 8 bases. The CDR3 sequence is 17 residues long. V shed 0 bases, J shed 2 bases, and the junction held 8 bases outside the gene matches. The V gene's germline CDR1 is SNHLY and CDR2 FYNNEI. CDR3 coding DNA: TGTGCCAGCAGTGAAGCCAGAAGCGGGGGACCTCAAGAGACCCAGTACTTC. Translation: CASSEARSGGPQETQYF. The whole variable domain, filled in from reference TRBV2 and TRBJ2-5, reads EPEVTQTPSHQVTQMGQEVILRCVPISNHLYFYWYRQILGQKVEFLVSFYNNEISEKSEIFDDQFSVERPDGSNFTLKIRSTKLEDSAMYFCASSEARSGGPQETQYFGPGTRLLVL.

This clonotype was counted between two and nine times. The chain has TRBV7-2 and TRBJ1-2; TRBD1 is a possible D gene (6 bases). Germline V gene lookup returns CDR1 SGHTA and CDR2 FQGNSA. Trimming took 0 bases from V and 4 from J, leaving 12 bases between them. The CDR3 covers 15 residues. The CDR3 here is CASSLAGDIRYGYTF. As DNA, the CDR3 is TGTGCCAGCAGCTTAGCTGGGGACATCCGCTATGGCTACACCTTC.

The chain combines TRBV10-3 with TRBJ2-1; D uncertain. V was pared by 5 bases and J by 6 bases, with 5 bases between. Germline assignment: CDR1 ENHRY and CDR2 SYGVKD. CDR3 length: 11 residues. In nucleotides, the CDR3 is TGTGCCATCAGTTACTCCAATGAGCAGTTCTTC. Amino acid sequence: CAISYSNEQFF.

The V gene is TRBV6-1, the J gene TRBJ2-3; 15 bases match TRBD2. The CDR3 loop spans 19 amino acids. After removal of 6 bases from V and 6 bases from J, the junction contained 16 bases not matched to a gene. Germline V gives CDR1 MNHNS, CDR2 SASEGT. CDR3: CASSLWTSGGAIRPDTQYF. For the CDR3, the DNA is TGTGCCAGCAGCCTGTGGACTAGCGGGGGGGCGATTCGACCGGATACGCAGTATTTT.

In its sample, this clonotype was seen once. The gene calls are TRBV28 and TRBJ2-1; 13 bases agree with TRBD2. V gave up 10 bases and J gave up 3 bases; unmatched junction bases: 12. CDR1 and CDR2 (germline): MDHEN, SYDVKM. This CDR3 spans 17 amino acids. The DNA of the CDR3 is TGTGCCACCCTCGGACTAGCGGGAGCGACATTCTACAATGAGCAGTTCTTC. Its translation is CATLGLAGATFYNEQFF.

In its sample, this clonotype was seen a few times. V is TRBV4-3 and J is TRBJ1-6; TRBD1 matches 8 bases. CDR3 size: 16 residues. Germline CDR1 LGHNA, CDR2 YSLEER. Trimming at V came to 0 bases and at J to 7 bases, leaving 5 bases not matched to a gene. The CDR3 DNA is TGCGCCAGCAGCCAAGATCTTCGACAGGGGAATTCACCCCTCCACTTT. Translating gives CASSQDLRQGNSPLHF.